A selection of T cell receptor beta chains follows, all from one sample in a study of blood T cell repertoires in COVID-19. Some clones are missing from TCRdb's copy, which holds only in-frame ones; the method was immunoSEQ multiplex PCR. The repertoire includes 100,000 to 150,000 clones, around nine tenths of them detected once, and less than 20% sits in the top ten. Sequences were obtained from peripheral blood. These receptors came from a man aged 50 or older with active or convalescent COVID-19. The CDR3 runs from the conserved cysteine through the conserved F or W. The D gene is left open where the match is weak. A clone size is listed for some rows: how often the clone was seen (once, few, many), or a class if it is expanded.

J gene,V gene,clone size,D gene,CDR3 protein,CDR3 DNA
TRBJ2-2,TRBV5-1,.,.,CASSPGTSNTGELFF,TGCGCCAGCAGCCCCGGGACATCGAACACCGGGGAGCTGTTTTTT
TRBJ2-1,TRBV19,.,TRBD2,CASKGTSGVIEQFF,TGTGCCAGTAAGGGGACTAGCGGAGTGATTGAGCAGTTCTTC
TRBJ2-5,TRBV3-1/TRBV3-2,.,TRBD2,CASSRTGLAGTETQYF,TGTGCCAGCAGCCGGACGGGACTAGCGGGGACTGAGACCCAGTACTTC
TRBJ2-1,TRBV10-3,few,TRBD2,CAISESTSGRGRNEQFF,TGTGCCATCAGTGAGTCGACCAGCGGGAGAGGTCGCAATGAGCAGTTCTTC
TRBJ2-5,TRBV10-3,.,.,CAISGTPGPQETQYF,TGTGCCATCAGTGGCACGCCAGGGCCCCAAGAGACCCAGTACTTC
TRBJ2-1,TRBV3-1/TRBV3-2,.,.,CASSPQRSYNNEQFF,TGTGCCAGCAGCCCCCAGCGATCATACAATAATGAGCAGTTCTTC
TRBJ2-7,TRBV10-1,.,.,CASSDEWGVQDRTYEQYF,TGCGCCAGCAGTGATGAGTGGGGGGTTCAGGACAGGACCTACGAGCAGTACTTC
TRBJ2-1,TRBV7-8,.,TRBD2,CASSLEVTSVYEQFF,TGTGCCAGCAGCTTAGAGGTGACTAGCGTCTATGAGCAGTTCTTC
TRBJ1-4,TRBV5-5,.,.,CASSVLAGSNEKLFF,TGTGCCAGCAGCGTCCTGGCGGGTAGTAATGAAAAACTGTTTTTT
TRBJ2-1,TRBV7-6,.,TRBD2,CASSLVAGGLLTYNEQFF,TGTGCCAGCAGCTTAGTTGCGGGAGGGCTTTTAACCTACAATGAGCAGTTCTTC
TRBJ2-7,TRBV6-1,.,.,CASSEGPRAYEQYF,TGTGCCAGCAGTGAAGGCCCCAGGGCCTACGAGCAGTACTTC
TRBJ1-6,TRBV4-2,.,.,CASSLDNYNSPLHF,TGTGCCAGCAGCCTAGACAATTATAATTCACCCCTCCACTTT
TRBJ1-2,TRBV21-1,.,.,CATRDRRYYGYTF,TGTGCCACCAGGGACAGGAGATACTATGGCTACACCTTC
TRBJ2-1,TRBV19,.,TRBD2,CASTWVLAGGPNSYNEQFF,TGTGCCAGTACCTGGGTACTAGCGGGAGGGCCCAACTCCTACAATGAGCAGTTCTTC
TRBJ1-5,TRBV18,.,TRBD1,CASSLTGGRGQPQHF,TGTGCCAGCTCACTGACAGGGGGCAGGGGTCAGCCCCAGCATTTT
TRBJ1-5,TRBV5-5,.,.,CASSFSVAVNQPQHF,TGTGCCAGCAGCTTCTCCGTGGCAGTCAATCAGCCCCAGCATTTT